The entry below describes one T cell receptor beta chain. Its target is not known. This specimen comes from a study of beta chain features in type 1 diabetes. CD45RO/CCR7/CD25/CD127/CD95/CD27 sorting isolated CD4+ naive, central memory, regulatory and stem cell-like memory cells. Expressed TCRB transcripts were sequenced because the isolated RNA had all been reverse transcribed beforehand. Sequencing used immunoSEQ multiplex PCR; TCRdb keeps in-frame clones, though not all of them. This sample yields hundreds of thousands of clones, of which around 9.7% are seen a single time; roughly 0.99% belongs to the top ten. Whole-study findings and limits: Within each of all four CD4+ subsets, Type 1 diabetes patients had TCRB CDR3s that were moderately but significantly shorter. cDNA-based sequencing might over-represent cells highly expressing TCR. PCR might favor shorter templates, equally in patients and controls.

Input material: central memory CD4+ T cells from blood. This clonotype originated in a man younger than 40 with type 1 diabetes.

DNA of the CDR3: TGTGCCAGCAGTGAACCTATAAAAGGGGGGAGAGAGACCCAGTACTTC. Its translation: CASSEPIKGGRETQYF. The chain is built from TRBV28 and TRBJ2-5; TRBD1 or TRBD2 may be the D gene (6 bases each). CDR1 is MDHEN, CDR2 SYDVKM, per germline. The CDR3 has 16 amino acids. Trimming stripped 5 bases from V and 4 bases from J, with 20 bases between.